The source of this T cell receptor beta chain is a study of shared clonotypes between healthy human individuals. TCRdb's copy holds only in-frame clones and misses some; the assay was immunoSEQ multiplex PCR. This sample has millions of clones, with approximately 95% found just once. Per germline, CDR1 SGHTA and CDR2 FQGNSA. CDR3 length: 14 residues. Unmatched junction bases numbered 4, after V lost 5 bases and J lost 1 base. The receptor's source is a man younger than 30 in good health. The sample consisted of naive CD4+ T cells sorted from blood. Subset of the sample: CD45RA+ positively selected. The J gene is TRBJ1-1, the V gene TRBV7-2, with 7 bases identical to TRBD1. The CDR3 loop is CASSERQGNTEAFF. DNA for the CDR3: TGTGCCAGCAGCGAAAGACAGGGGAACACTGAAGCTTTCTTT.